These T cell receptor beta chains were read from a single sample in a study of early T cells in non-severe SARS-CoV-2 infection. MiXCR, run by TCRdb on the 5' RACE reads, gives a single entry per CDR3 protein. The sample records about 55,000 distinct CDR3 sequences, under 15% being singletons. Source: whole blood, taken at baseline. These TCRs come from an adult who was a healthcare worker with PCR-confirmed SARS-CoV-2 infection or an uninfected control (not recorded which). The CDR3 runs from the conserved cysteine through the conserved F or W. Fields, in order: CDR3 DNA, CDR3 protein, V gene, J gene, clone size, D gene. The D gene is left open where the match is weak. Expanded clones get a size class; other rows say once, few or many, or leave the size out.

CDR3 DNA: TGTGCCAGCAAAAGACAACGGGGCAGCTCCTACGAGCAGTACTTC
CDR3 protein: CASKRQRGSSYEQYF
V gene: TRBV6-5
J gene: TRBJ2-7
clone size: .
D gene: .

CDR3 DNA: TGCGCCAGCAGTGAGAGCGGGGTTCCCTCCTACGAGCAGTACTTC
CDR3 protein: CASSESGVPSYEQYF
V gene: TRBV10-1
J gene: TRBJ2-7
clone size: .
D gene: TRBD2

CDR3 DNA: TGTGCCAGCAGCTTAGATCGTCCAGGGGGAGCCTATGGCTACACCTTC
CDR3 protein: CASSLDRPGGAYGYTF
V gene: TRBV11-2
J gene: TRBJ1-2
clone size: few
D gene: TRBD1

CDR3 DNA: TGTGCCAGCAGCCCCAGGACAGGGGGCGCCTCGGATACGCAGTATTTT
CDR3 protein: CASSPRTGGASDTQYF
V gene: TRBV7-2
J gene: TRBJ2-3
clone size: .
D gene: TRBD1

CDR3 DNA: TGCGCCAGCAGCCACCCGACGGGCACCGGGGAGCTGTTTTTT
CDR3 protein: CASSHPTGTGELFF
V gene: TRBV4-1
J gene: TRBJ2-2
clone size: many
D gene: .

CDR3 DNA: TGCGCCAGCAGCTTGGAGCAGGGGCCCTCCTATGGCTACACCTTC
CDR3 protein: CASSLEQGPSYGYTF
V gene: TRBV5-1
J gene: TRBJ1-2
clone size: .
D gene: .

CDR3 DNA: TGCGCCAGCAGCCCGGCCGGGGAGGGACCCTACGAGCAGTACTTC
CDR3 protein: CASSPAGEGPYEQYF
V gene: TRBV5-1
J gene: TRBJ2-7
clone size: many
D gene: TRBD2

CDR3 DNA: TGTGCCAGCAGTTTAAGACACTCGAACACTGAAGCTTTCTTT
CDR3 protein: CASSLRHSNTEAFF
V gene: TRBV12-3/TRBV12-4
J gene: TRBJ1-1
clone size: many
D gene: .

CDR3 DNA: TGCAGCGTTGAGGGAAGCGGGAGGCTGGGGGTAGATACGCAGTATTTT
CDR3 protein: CSVEGSGRLGVDTQYF
V gene: TRBV29-1
J gene: TRBJ2-3
clone size: few
D gene: TRBD2

CDR3 DNA: TGTGCCAGCAGCCCTGGACTCGCAGATACGCAGTATTTT
CDR3 protein: CASSPGLADTQYF
V gene: TRBV4-2
J gene: TRBJ2-3
clone size: few
D gene: .

CDR3 DNA: TGCAGTGCTAGGCTTAGCGGGAGAGCCGGGGAGCTGTTTTTT
CDR3 protein: CSARLSGRAGELFF
V gene: TRBV20-1
J gene: TRBJ2-2
clone size: few
D gene: TRBD2

CDR3 DNA: TGTGCCAGCAGCCCCCGGGACAGGGGGCTATCGGGGGGAAACACCATATATTTT
CDR3 protein: CASSPRDRGLSGGNTIYF
V gene: TRBV12-3/TRBV12-4
J gene: TRBJ1-3
clone size: .
D gene: TRBD1

CDR3 DNA: TGTGCCAGCAGCCTTAACCCTCCAGCGAACACCGGGGAGCTGTTTTTT
CDR3 protein: CASSLNPPANTGELFF
V gene: TRBV7-6
J gene: TRBJ2-2
clone size: few
D gene: .

CDR3 DNA: TGTGCCAGCAGCCCACCACAGGGGTGGGACACTGAAGCTTTCTTT
CDR3 protein: CASSPPQGWDTEAFF
V gene: TRBV9
J gene: TRBJ1-1
clone size: many
D gene: TRBD1

CDR3 DNA: TGCGCCAGCAGAGAACGGACTAGCGGGGAGCTGTTTTTT
CDR3 protein: CASRERTSGELFF
V gene: TRBV10-2
J gene: TRBJ2-2
clone size: many
D gene: TRBD2

CDR3 DNA: TGTGCCACCAGTGATGGGGGGGGTTACGAGCAGTACTTC
CDR3 protein: CATSDGGGYEQYF
V gene: TRBV24-1
J gene: TRBJ2-7
clone size: many
D gene: TRBD2

CDR3 DNA: TGTGCCAGCAGCCAAGAAGGGACAGGCTATGGCTACACCTTC
CDR3 protein: CASSQEGTGYGYTF
V gene: TRBV11-2
J gene: TRBJ1-2
clone size: .
D gene: TRBD1

CDR3 DNA: TGCAGCGTTGGCGACGGGAGTTTAAAGGAGACCCAGTACTTC
CDR3 protein: CSVGDGSLKETQYF
V gene: TRBV29-1
J gene: TRBJ2-5
clone size: few
D gene: .

CDR3 DNA: TGTGCCAGCAGTTTCCCGCGCGGCGAGCAGTACTTC
CDR3 protein: CASSFPRGEQYF
V gene: TRBV27
J gene: TRBJ2-7
clone size: many
D gene: .

CDR3 DNA: TGTGCCTGGAGTACAGGGGGCCCCTCCTACGAGCAGTACTTC
CDR3 protein: CAWSTGGPSYEQYF
V gene: TRBV30
J gene: TRBJ2-7
clone size: .
D gene: TRBD1

CDR3 DNA: TGTGCCTGCAACCAGTTTGTCGGGTTGCATGGCTACACCTTC
CDR3 protein: CACNQFVGLHGYTF
V gene: TRBV6-2/TRBV6-3
J gene: TRBJ1-2
clone size: many
D gene: .

CDR3 DNA: TGTGCCAGCAGCCAAGAAAGGGGTGGGGGATCACCCCTCCACTTT
CDR3 protein: CASSQERGGGSPLHF
V gene: TRBV4-2
J gene: TRBJ1-6
clone size: .
D gene: .

CDR3 DNA: TGTGCCAGCAGTTTGTTAGGGGCAGATACGCAGTATTTT
CDR3 protein: CASSLLGADTQYF
V gene: TRBV12-3/TRBV12-4
J gene: TRBJ2-3
clone size: .
D gene: .

CDR3 DNA: TGTGCCAGCACGCCCGAAGACAGGGTAAAAAATCAGCCCCAGCATTTT
CDR3 protein: CASTPEDRVKNQPQHF
V gene: TRBV21-1
J gene: TRBJ1-5
clone size: .
D gene: .

CDR3 DNA: TGCAGTGCTAGCGACAGGGGGTTTGCCTACGAGCAGTACTTC
CDR3 protein: CSASDRGFAYEQYF
V gene: TRBV20-1
J gene: TRBJ2-7
clone size: .
D gene: TRBD1

CDR3 DNA: TGTGCCAGCAGCCAAGTGGCGTTCCACGAGCAGTACTTC
CDR3 protein: CASSQVAFHEQYF
V gene: TRBV3-1
J gene: TRBJ2-7
clone size: .
D gene: .

CDR3 DNA: TGCAGTGCTGGAAGAGCGGGGGGGACCTACGAGCAGTACTTC
CDR3 protein: CSAGRAGGTYEQYF
V gene: TRBV20-1
J gene: TRBJ2-7
clone size: .
D gene: TRBD2

CDR3 DNA: TGTGCCAGCAGAACCGGGACAGGGGCCTACGAGCAGTACTTC
CDR3 protein: CASRTGTGAYEQYF
V gene: TRBV27
J gene: TRBJ2-7
clone size: .
D gene: TRBD1

CDR3 DNA: TGTGCCAGCAGCCTCGGGACTCCAGATACGCAGTATTTT
CDR3 protein: CASSLGTPDTQYF
V gene: TRBV14
J gene: TRBJ2-3
clone size: .
D gene: .

CDR3 DNA: TGTGCCAGCAGCGTAGGGCAGGGGTCCTACAATGAGCAGTTCTTC
CDR3 protein: CASSVGQGSYNEQFF
V gene: TRBV9
J gene: TRBJ2-1
clone size: .
D gene: .

CDR3 DNA: TGTGCCAGCAGTCTATTACCCGGGACGATAACAGATACGCAGTATTTT
CDR3 protein: CASSLLPGTITDTQYF
V gene: TRBV28
J gene: TRBJ2-3
clone size: few
D gene: .

CDR3 DNA: TGTGCCAGCAGCGTGGGGAGGGGTGCCGATCAGCCCCAGCATTTT
CDR3 protein: CASSVGRGADQPQHF
V gene: TRBV4-2
J gene: TRBJ1-5
clone size: .
D gene: .

CDR3 DNA: TGCAGTGCTAGAGAGGGGACACGGACCTACAATGAGCAGTTCTTC
CDR3 protein: CSAREGTRTYNEQFF
V gene: TRBV20-1
J gene: TRBJ2-1
clone size: .
D gene: .

CDR3 DNA: TGCAGTGCCACGCTGACACCGGGGAGGGAGAACACTGAAGCTTTCTTT
CDR3 protein: CSATLTPGRENTEAFF
V gene: TRBV20-1
J gene: TRBJ1-1
clone size: .
D gene: .

CDR3 DNA: TGCAGTGCCAGGCGGGGCAGCTCCTACGAGCAGTACTTC
CDR3 protein: CSARRGSSYEQYF
V gene: TRBV20-1
J gene: TRBJ2-7
clone size: few
D gene: .

CDR3 DNA: .
CDR3 protein: CASHRGGAPGSCFF
V gene: TRBV28
J gene: TRBJ2-2
clone size: .
D gene: .

CDR3 DNA: TGTGCCAGCAGTGACTCGGTAGCGGGGGGCACAGATACGCAGTATTTT
CDR3 protein: CASSDSVAGGTDTQYF
V gene: TRBV6-4
J gene: TRBJ2-3
clone size: many
D gene: TRBD2

CDR3 DNA: TGTGCCAGCAGTGAATTCAGGGACGGAGAGACCCAGTACTTC
CDR3 protein: CASSEFRDGETQYF
V gene: TRBV6-1
J gene: TRBJ2-5
clone size: few
D gene: .

CDR3 DNA: TGTGCCAGCAGCCAAGACGGACGAGGGAGCTTACAGCAGTTCTTC
CDR3 protein: CASSQDGRGSLQQFF
V gene: TRBV3-1
J gene: TRBJ2-1
clone size: few
D gene: .

CDR3 DNA: TGTGCCAGCAGCGTAGAGGTGTCACTAGCGGGGCGCCAAGAGACCCAGTACTTC
CDR3 protein: CASSVEVSLAGRQETQYF
V gene: TRBV9
J gene: TRBJ2-5
clone size: .
D gene: TRBD2

CDR3 DNA: TGTGCCAGCAGTGCTCCGGGGGATACGCAGTATTTT
CDR3 protein: CASSAPGDTQYF
V gene: TRBV6-1
J gene: TRBJ2-3
clone size: few
D gene: .

CDR3 DNA: TGTGCCAGCAGCCAAGATTATACAGGGGGCCGGAATGGCTACACCTTC
CDR3 protein: CASSQDYTGGRNGYTF
V gene: TRBV3-1
J gene: TRBJ1-2
clone size: .
D gene: TRBD1

CDR3 DNA: TGTGCCAGCAGCCCACAAGACAGGGCAGGAGGGGAGACCCAGTACTTC
CDR3 protein: CASSPQDRAGGETQYF
V gene: TRBV9
J gene: TRBJ2-5
clone size: few
D gene: .

CDR3 DNA: TGTGCCAGCAGCTTAGATGGGTCGAACACTGAAGCTTTCTTT
CDR3 protein: CASSLDGSNTEAFF
V gene: TRBV11-3
J gene: TRBJ1-1
clone size: .
D gene: .

CDR3 DNA: TGCGCCAGCAGCTTGATAGGGGTAGGAGAGCAGTTCTTC
CDR3 protein: CASSLIGVGEQFF
V gene: TRBV5-1
J gene: TRBJ2-1
clone size: few
D gene: .

CDR3 DNA: TGCAGCGTTGATATGGGGGACCGCGAGCAGTACTTC
CDR3 protein: CSVDMGDREQYF
V gene: TRBV29-1
J gene: TRBJ2-7
clone size: .
D gene: .

CDR3 DNA: TGCAGCGTTGGAGGGAGGGGGGTTGAGCAGTTCTTC
CDR3 protein: CSVGGRGVEQFF
V gene: TRBV29-1
J gene: TRBJ2-1
clone size: .
D gene: .

CDR3 DNA: TGTGCCAGCAGTTCCTTTTACGGGCCCTACGAGCAGTACTTC
CDR3 protein: CASSSFYGPYEQYF
V gene: TRBV6-6
J gene: TRBJ2-7
clone size: .
D gene: .

CDR3 DNA: TGTGCCAGCAGTGTTGGAGGGCGCGACACTGAAGCTTTCTTT
CDR3 protein: CASSVGGRDTEAFF
V gene: TRBV2
J gene: TRBJ1-1
clone size: .
D gene: .

CDR3 DNA: TGTGCCAGCAGTCAGGGACCCGATTCACCCCTCCACTTT
CDR3 protein: CASSQGPDSPLHF
V gene: TRBV3-1
J gene: TRBJ1-6
clone size: many
D gene: .

CDR3 DNA: TGTGCCAGCAGCCCCCGACAGCTGCAAGAGACCCAGTACTTC
CDR3 protein: CASSPRQLQETQYF
V gene: TRBV7-6
J gene: TRBJ2-5
clone size: few
D gene: .

CDR3 DNA: TGTGCCAGCAGCCGATCGGGGACTAGCAGTCAAGAGACCCAGTACTTC
CDR3 protein: CASSRSGTSSQETQYF
V gene: TRBV7-9
J gene: TRBJ2-5
clone size: few
D gene: TRBD2

CDR3 DNA: TGTGCCAGCAGCCTGGCAGGACCCACCTACGAGCAGTACTTC
CDR3 protein: CASSLAGPTYEQYF
V gene: TRBV7-2
J gene: TRBJ2-7
clone size: few
D gene: .

CDR3 DNA: TGTGCCAACAGTGATTCTCAGGGGTTTAATGAAAAACTGTTTTTT
CDR3 protein: CANSDSQGFNEKLFF
V gene: TRBV25-1
J gene: TRBJ1-4
clone size: .
D gene: .

CDR3 DNA: TGTGCCAGCAGCTTAGCGCGAGGGGGCCGTGATTCACCCCTCCACTTT
CDR3 protein: CASSLARGGRDSPLHF
V gene: TRBV7-9
J gene: TRBJ1-6
clone size: few
D gene: TRBD1

CDR3 DNA: TGTGCCAGCAGTTACCAGGGAGGTTCTGCCTATGGCTACACCTTC
CDR3 protein: CASSYQGGSAYGYTF
V gene: TRBV12-3/TRBV12-4
J gene: TRBJ1-2
clone size: many
D gene: .

CDR3 DNA: TGCGCCAGCAGAGCCGGTCCCAACAATGAGCAGTTCTTC
CDR3 protein: CASRAGPNNEQFF
V gene: TRBV10-1
J gene: TRBJ2-1
clone size: .
D gene: .

CDR3 DNA: TGTGCCAGCAGCGTAGACGGGTACAACACCATATATTTT
CDR3 protein: CASSVDGYNTIYF
V gene: TRBV9
J gene: TRBJ1-3
clone size: .
D gene: .

CDR3 DNA: TGCGCCAACGCGATGGGGGGCTTCTACGAGCAGTACTTC
CDR3 protein: CANAMGGFYEQYF
V gene: TRBV10-2
J gene: TRBJ2-7
clone size: few
D gene: .

CDR3 DNA: TGTGCCAGCAGTCGAGCCGGGACAGGCCCATACGAGCAGTACTTC
CDR3 protein: CASSRAGTGPYEQYF
V gene: TRBV3-1
J gene: TRBJ2-7
clone size: .
D gene: TRBD1